The present entry profiles one T cell receptor (beta chain) with its context. Its antigen is not identified. The CDR3 runs to 11 residues. Germline V CDR1 and CDR2: LGHDT, YNNKEL (reference sequence). Deletions cut 3 bases from V and 3 bases from J, with 2 bases between. The assay was immunoSEQ multiplex PCR, and TCRdb's table has in-frame clones only and misses some. In the table there are tens of thousands of clones, 90% of which are singletons. The data derive from a study of T cell responses to AZD1222 COVID-19 vaccine. General observations from the study: Baseline seropositivity occurred in only a handful of AZD1222 recipients.

This receptor was taken from an adult in good health. V is TRBV3-1 (or the pseudogene TRBV3-2) and J is TRBJ1-1; the D is unclear. The sequencing here drew on peripheral blood, taken on day 0 of AZD1222 vaccination. CDR3 nucleotide sequence: TGTGCCAGCAGCCAGGACACTGAAGCTTTCTTT. The encoded protein is CASSQDTEAFF.